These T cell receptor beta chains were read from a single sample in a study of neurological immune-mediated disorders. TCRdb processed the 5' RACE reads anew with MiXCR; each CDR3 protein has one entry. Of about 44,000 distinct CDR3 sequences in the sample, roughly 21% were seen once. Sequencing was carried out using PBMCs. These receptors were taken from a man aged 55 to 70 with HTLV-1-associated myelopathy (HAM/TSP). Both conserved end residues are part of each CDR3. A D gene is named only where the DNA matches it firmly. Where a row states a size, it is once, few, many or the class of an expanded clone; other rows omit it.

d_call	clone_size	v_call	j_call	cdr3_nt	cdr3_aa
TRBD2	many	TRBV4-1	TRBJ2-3	TGCGCCAGCAGCCGTCCGGGAGGGGGGAGCACAGATACGCAGTATTTT	CASSRPGGGSTDTQYF
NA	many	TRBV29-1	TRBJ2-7	TGCAGCGTTGAAACCGGGACCCTCGCCAAGCAGTACTTC	CSVETGTLAKQYF
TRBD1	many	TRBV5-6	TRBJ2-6	TGTGCCAGCAGCTTGGTTCGCAGCAGGGGGCCTTTCGGGGCCAACGTCCTGACTTTC	CASSLVRSRGPFGANVLTF
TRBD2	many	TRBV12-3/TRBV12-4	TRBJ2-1	TGTGCCAGCAGTTTCTTTTCCGGGACTAGCAATGAGCAGTTCTTC	CASSFFSGTSNEQFF
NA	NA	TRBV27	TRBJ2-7	TGTGCCAGCAGTTTATCGGCAGGGGCCTACGAGCAGTACTTC	CASSLSAGAYEQYF
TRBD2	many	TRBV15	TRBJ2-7	TGTGCCACCAGCAGAGATGTGGTAGCGGGATCGCGAGGCGAGCAGTACTTC	CATSRDVVAGSRGEQYF
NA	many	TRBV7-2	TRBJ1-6	TGTGCCAGCAGGCTCAACAGGAATTCACCCCTCCACTTT	CASRLNRNSPLHF
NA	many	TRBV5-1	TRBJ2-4	TGCGCCAGCAGCCCTCGAAGGGACCGGGGGGCCAAAAACATTCAGTACTTC	CASSPRRDRGAKNIQYF
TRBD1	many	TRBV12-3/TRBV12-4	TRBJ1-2	TGTGCCAGCAGTTTGGCGTACAGGGGGAACGGCTACACCTTC	CASSLAYRGNGYTF
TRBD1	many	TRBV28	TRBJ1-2	TGTGCCAGCAGGGGGGGCACAGGGGGCGCGGGTGGCTACACCTTC	CASRGGTGGAGGYTF
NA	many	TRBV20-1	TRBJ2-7	TGCAGTGCGCCCTCCCAGGGCTACGAGCAGTACTTC	CSAPSQGYEQYF
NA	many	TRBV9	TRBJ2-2	TGTGCCAGCAGCGCCGATGCCTTGAACACCGGGGAGCTGTTTTTT	CASSADALNTGELFF
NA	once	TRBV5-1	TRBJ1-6	TGCGCCAGCAGCCCGACAGGCGATTCACCCCTCCACTTT	CASSPTGDSPLHF
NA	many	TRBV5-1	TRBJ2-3	TGCGCCAGCAGCGGGGGGAGAGCGGGTAGGACAGATACGCAGTATTTT	CASSGGRAGRTDTQYF
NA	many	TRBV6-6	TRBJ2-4	TGTGCCAGCAGTACCCGAGGGGGGGGCGTAAACATTCAGTACTTC	CASSTRGGGVNIQYF
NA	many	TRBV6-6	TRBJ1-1	TGTGCCAGTTTTTTACAGATGTGGAGCACTGAAGCTTTCTTT	CASFLQMWSTEAFF
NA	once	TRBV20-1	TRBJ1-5	TGCAGTGCTAGAGATGGACTCCAGCCCCAGCATTTT	CSARDGLQPQHF
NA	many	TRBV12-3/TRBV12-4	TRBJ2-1	TGTGCCAGCAGTTTTGGTAACAATGAGCAGTTCTTC	CASSFGNNEQFF
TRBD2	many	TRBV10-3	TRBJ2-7	TGTGCCATCAGTGGGATGTCAGCGGGAGGGCAGAGCTCCTACGAGCAGTACTTC	CAISGMSAGGQSSYEQYF
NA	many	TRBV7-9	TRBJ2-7	TGTGCCAGCAGCTTAGGGTTCTTCTCCGAGCAGTACTTC	CASSLGFFSEQYF
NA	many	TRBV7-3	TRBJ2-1	TGTGCCAGCAGCTTCGTCCCGGGCGAGCAGTTCTTC	CASSFVPGEQFF
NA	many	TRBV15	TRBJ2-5	TGTGCCACCAGCCTGGAAGAGACCCAGTACTTC	CATSLEETQYF
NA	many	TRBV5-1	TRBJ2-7	TGCGCCAGCAGCAAGCAGGGAACCTACGAGCAGTACTTC	CASSKQGTYEQYF
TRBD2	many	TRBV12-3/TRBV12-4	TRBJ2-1	TGTGCCAGCTCCTCGGGACTAGCGGGACGTGAAATCTACAATGAGCAGTTCTTC	CASSSGLAGREIYNEQFF
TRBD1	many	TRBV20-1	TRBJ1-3	TGCAGTGCTCTAGTGACAGGGTCTGGAAACACCATATATTTT	CSALVTGSGNTIYF
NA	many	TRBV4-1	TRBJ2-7	TGCGCCAGCAGCCAAGATAGGGGTGACTACTACGAGCAGTACTTC	CASSQDRGDYYEQYF
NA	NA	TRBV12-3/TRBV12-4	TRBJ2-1	TGTGCCAGCATGGGACCTTACAATGAGCAGTTCTTC	CASMGPYNEQFF
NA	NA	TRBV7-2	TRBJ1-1	TGTGCCAGCAGCTTATCCTTGACCGACATAGCTGAAGCTTTCTTT	CASSLSLTDIAEAFF
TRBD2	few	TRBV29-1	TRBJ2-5	TGCAGCGTTGAGTCTAGCGGGATTAGCGAGACCCAGTACTTC	CSVESSGISETQYF
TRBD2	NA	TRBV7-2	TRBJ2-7	TGTGCCAGCAGCTTAGGGCCCCTGGTGGCGGCGGGAGGGAGCTACGAGCAGTACTTC	CASSLGPLVAAGGSYEQYF
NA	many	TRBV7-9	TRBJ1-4	TGTGCCAGCAGCCCCCTTCCGGGGACGAAATATGGGGGCGAAAAACTGTTTTTT	CASSPLPGTKYGGEKLFF
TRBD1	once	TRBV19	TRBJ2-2	TGTGCCAGTAGTACACAGGGGGCTGGCACCGGGGAGCTGTTTTTT	CASSTQGAGTGELFF
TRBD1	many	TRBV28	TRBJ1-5	TGTGCCAGCAGTGCGTGGGACAGCTTCCTTTATAGCAATCAGCCCCAGCATTTT	CASSAWDSFLYSNQPQHF
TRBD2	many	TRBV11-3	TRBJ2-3	TGTGCCAGCAGCCGGGGGGATCCAGACGGGAGGGCTGTGACAGATACGCAGTATTTT	CASSRGDPDGRAVTDTQYF
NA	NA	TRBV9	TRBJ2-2	TGTGCCAGTAGCGTCCAAGAGGGAGAAACAGGGGAGCTGTTTTTT	CASSVQEGETGELFF
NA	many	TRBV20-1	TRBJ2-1	TGCAGTGCCCCCCGGGACTCAACCCCCAATGAGCAGTTCTTC	CSAPRDSTPNEQFF
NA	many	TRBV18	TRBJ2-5	TGTGCCAGCTCACCAGGACAGAAAGAGACCCAGTACTTC	CASSPGQKETQYF
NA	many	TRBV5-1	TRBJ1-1	TGCGCCAGCAGCCTGAATGGGGGCTCGGGATTGAACACTGAAGCTTTCTTT	CASSLNGGSGLNTEAFF
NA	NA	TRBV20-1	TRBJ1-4	TGCAGTCCCACCGGAACCGGGACACTGAATGGAAAACTGTTTTTT	CSPTGTGTLNGKLFF
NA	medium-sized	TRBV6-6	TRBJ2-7	TGCCTCTTAAGCCCGATGGGGGGTTACGAGCAGTACTTC	CLLSPMGGYEQYF
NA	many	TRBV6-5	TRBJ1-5	TGTGCCAGCAGTCAGGGGCCCGGTCAGCCCCAGCATTTT	CASSQGPGQPQHF
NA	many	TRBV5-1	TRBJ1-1	TGCGCCAGCAGCTTGGTGGGGGAGAACACTGAAGCTTTCTTT	CASSLVGENTEAFF
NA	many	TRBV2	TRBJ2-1	TGTGCCTCCAAAAGGGGACCAAACAATGAGCAGTTCTTC	CASKRGPNNEQFF
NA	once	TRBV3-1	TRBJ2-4	TGTGCCAGCAGCCACCACCTGTCGGAGAACATTCAGTACTTC	CASSHHLSENIQYF
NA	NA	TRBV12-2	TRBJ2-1	TGTGCAAGTCGCCCAATGGGACCCTACAATGAGCAGTTCTTC	CASRPMGPYNEQFF
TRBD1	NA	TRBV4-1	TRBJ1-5	TGCGCCAGCAGCCAACCTGACAGGGGGTGTCAGCCCCAGCATTTT	CASSQPDRGCQPQHF
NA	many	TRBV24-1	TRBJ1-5	TGTGCCACCAGTCTCCCGGGCAGCAATCAGCCCCAGCATTTT	CATSLPGSNQPQHF
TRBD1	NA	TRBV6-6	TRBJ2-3	TGTGCCAGCAGTAGGACAGGGGGCATAGATACGCAGTATTTT	CASSRTGGIDTQYF
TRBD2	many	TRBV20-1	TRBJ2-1	TGCAGTGCTAGATTGGCGGGAGGGCCGTACAATGAGCAGTTCTTC	CSARLAGGPYNEQFF
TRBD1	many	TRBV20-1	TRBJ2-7	TGCAGTGCTCGCCATCAGGGGGCCAGCATTGGGGAGCAGTACTTC	CSARHQGASIGEQYF
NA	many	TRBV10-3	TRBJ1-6	TGTGCCTCCTGCCCACAGGGTCAGTCACCCCTCCACTTT	CASCPQGQSPLHF
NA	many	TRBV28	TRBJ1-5	TGTGCCAGCAGACTTCGACATAGCAATCAGCCCCAGCATTTT	CASRLRHSNQPQHF
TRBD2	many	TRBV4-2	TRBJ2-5	TGTGCCAGCAGCCAAGATCGGGGGGGGTTTGAGACCCAGTACTTC	CASSQDRGGFETQYF
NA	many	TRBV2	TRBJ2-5	TGTGCCAGCAGTGAAAGCGAGCGGGCCCAGTACTTC	CASSESERAQYF
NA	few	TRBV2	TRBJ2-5	TGTGCCATCGGAAGGGAGGTTGGGGAGACCCAGTACTTC	CAIGREVGETQYF
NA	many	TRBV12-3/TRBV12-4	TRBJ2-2	TGTGCCAGCAGTTTAAGAACAGGGAGTGCGTCCGGGGAGCTGTTTTTT	CASSLRTGSASGELFF
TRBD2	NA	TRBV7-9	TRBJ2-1	TGTGCCAGCAGTACCCCGACTAGCGGGAGTGGCGGCTACAATGAGCAGTTCTTC	CASSTPTSGSGGYNEQFF
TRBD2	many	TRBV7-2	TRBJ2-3	TGTGCCAGCAGCTTATCTCGCGGGAGGGGCACAGATACGCAGTATTTT	CASSLSRGRGTDTQYF
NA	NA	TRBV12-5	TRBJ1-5	TGTGCTAGTGGTTTGGATGGGTATCAGCCCCAGCATTTT	CASGLDGYQPQHF
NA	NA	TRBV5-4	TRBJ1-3	TGTGCCAGCAGCGGCGACGGAAACACCATATATTTT	CASSGDGNTIYF